The sample holds many counts of the clone carrying this T cell receptor beta chain. V was cut by 6 bases and J by 2 bases, with 14 bases left in between. The CDR3 totals 15 residues. TCRdb ran MiXCR on the RT-PCR reads and lists one entry per CDR3 protein. The sample contains some 960,000 distinct CDR3 sequences, about a sixth of which appear only once. This record belongs to a study of patients and donors after allogeneic stem cell transplantation. The genes are TRBV12-3 or TRBV12-4 and TRBJ1-5; no firm D call. The clonotype comes from a human donor who was either an allogeneic HSCT recipient or a stem cell or donor lymphocyte infusion donor (not recorded which). It is not recorded whose cells these are; they may come from a transplant donor. Material for sequencing was blood, either unsorted or a sorted T cell fraction (not recorded which). Here the CDR3 DNA reads TGTGCCAGCAGCCCTGACACGTTTCGCAATCAGCCCCAGCATTTT. Encoded protein: CASSPDTFRNQPQHF.